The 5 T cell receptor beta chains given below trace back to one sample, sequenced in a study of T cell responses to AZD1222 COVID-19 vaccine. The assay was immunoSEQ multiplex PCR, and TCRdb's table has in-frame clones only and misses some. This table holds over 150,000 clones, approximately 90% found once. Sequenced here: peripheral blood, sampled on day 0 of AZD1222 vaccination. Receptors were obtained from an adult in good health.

The CDR3 sequence: CASSSGGGIWPQHF. The CDR3 DNA follows: TGTGCCAGCAGTTCCGGGGGCGGCATATGGCCCCAGCATTTT. The chain employs TRBV28 and TRBJ1-5; tentatively, D is TRBD1 (6 bases). The CDR3 spans 14 residues. The germline V gene has CDR1 MDHEN and CDR2 SYDVKM. Trimming left V 4 bases short and J 9 bases short, with 16 bases between.

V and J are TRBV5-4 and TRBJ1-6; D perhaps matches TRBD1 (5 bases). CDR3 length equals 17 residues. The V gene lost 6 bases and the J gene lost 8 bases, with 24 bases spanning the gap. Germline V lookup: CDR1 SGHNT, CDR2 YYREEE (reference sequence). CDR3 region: CASTSRGPWGYYSPLHF. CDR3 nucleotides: TGTGCCAGCACCTCCCGGGGACCTTGGGGTTACTATTCACCCCTCCACTTT.

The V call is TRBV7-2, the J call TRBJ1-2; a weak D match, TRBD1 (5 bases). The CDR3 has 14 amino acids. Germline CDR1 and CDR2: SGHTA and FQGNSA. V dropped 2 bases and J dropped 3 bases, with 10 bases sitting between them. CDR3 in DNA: TGTGCCAGCAGCTTAACCAGGGACGACTATGGCTACACCTTC. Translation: CASSLTRDDYGYTF.

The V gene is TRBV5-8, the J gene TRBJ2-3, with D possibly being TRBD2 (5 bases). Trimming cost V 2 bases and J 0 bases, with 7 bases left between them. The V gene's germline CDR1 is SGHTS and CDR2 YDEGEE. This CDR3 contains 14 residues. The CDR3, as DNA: TGTGCCAGCAGCTTTTCGGGGAGCACAGATACGCAGTATTTT. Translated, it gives CASSFSGSTDTQYF.

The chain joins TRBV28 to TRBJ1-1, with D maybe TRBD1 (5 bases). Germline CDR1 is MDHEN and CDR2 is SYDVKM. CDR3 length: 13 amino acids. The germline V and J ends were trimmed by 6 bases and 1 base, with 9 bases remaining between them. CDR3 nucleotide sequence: TGTGCCAGCAGCCCAGGGACGAACACTGAAGCTTTCTTT. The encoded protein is CASSPGTNTEAFF.